The 13 T cell receptor beta chains in this list originate from one sample, sequenced in a study of T-cell reconstitution after alpha-beta-depleted transplantation in children (dated by TCRdb to the mid-2010s). Library creation used PCR. For sequencing, an Illumina HiSeq 2500 was employed. Molecular barcoding was employed in the preparation of TCR libraries, with unique molecular identifiers being used to normalize TCRbeta repertoire quantification. TCRdb reprocessing: public reads trimmed at Q25 with fastp, clones called with MiXCR, in-frame beta chains kept. Under each unique CDR3 protein, matching rows form one entry showing the most common genes and DNA. In all, the sample holds some 390,000 distinct CDR3 sequences, and around 20% of those were seen once. The ten largest clones represent 3.5% to 4% of the sample. The material sequenced was PBMCs from the stem cell graft donor, taken from the stem cell graft. The receptor set was obtained from a human donor who donated a stem cell graft to a child with acute myeloid leukemia.

The sample holds many counts of this clonotype. The V call is TRBV10-3, the J call TRBJ2-1; possibly TRBD2 for D (6 bases). Looked up from germline, CDR1 is ENHRY and CDR2 is SYGVKD. Trimming cost V 9 bases and J 5 bases, with 14 bases left between them. This CDR3 has 13 residues. CDR3: CAIRRDGNNEQFF. The CDR3, as DNA: TGTGCCATACGGCGGGACGGAAACAATGAGCAGTTCTTC.

This clonotype showed up just a few times. The gene calls are TRBV4-1 and TRBJ1-1; 8 bases agree with TRBD1. Germline values: CDR1 MGHRA, CDR2 YSYEKL. J lost 4 bases, V lost 3 bases, and 4 bases had no gene match. The CDR3 has 14 residues. The CDR3 coding sequence is TGCGCCAGCAGCCAGACAGGGGTAGGCACTGAAGCTTTCTTT. It specifies CASSQTGVGTEAFF.

V and J are TRBV6-1 and TRBJ2-3; TRBD1 aligns across 8 bases. J was trimmed by 2 bases and V by 8 bases; bases with no gene match: 6. The CDR3 is made up of 14 amino acids. Germline V gene sequence: CDR1 MNHNS, CDR2 SASEGT. In DNA, the CDR3 is TGTGCCAGCTTCGGACAGGGATACACAGATACGCAGTATTTT. Its protein product is CASFGQGYTDTQYF.

This clonotype has ten or more counts. The genes are TRBV28 and TRBJ2-7; no firm D call. CDR1 and CDR2 from the germline V gene are MDHEN and SYDVKM. Trimming stripped 1 base from V and 6 bases from J, with 7 bases between. This CDR3 has 12 residues. This chain's CDR3 is CASSLSVGEQYF. In nucleotides, the CDR3 is TGTGCCAGCAGTTTATCGGTAGGCGAGCAGTACTTC.

This clonotype was detected many times. The gene calls are TRBV20-1 and TRBJ2-5; TRBD1 matches 9 bases. The CDR3 extends over 13 amino acids. Germline V gives CDR1 DFQATT, CDR2 SNEGSKA (reference sequence). The trim removed 5 bases at V and 3 bases at J, leaving 4 bases unmatched. CDR3 DNA sequence: TGCAGTGCTTCCGGGACAGGGAAAGAGACCCAGTACTTC. Translation: CSASGTGKETQYF.

The rearrangement uses TRBV25-1 and TRBJ1-1; no clear D. V lost 1 base and J 1 base, leaving 7 bases between the germline ends. The germline V gene has CDR1 MGHDK and CDR2 SYGVNS. This CDR3 has 14 amino acids. CDR3 in DNA: TGTGCCAGCAGTGAATTAGCCGGGAACACTGAAGCTTTCTTT. The encoded protein is CASSELAGNTEAFF.

This clonotype was picked up one time. The chain couples TRBV15 to TRBJ2-7; 12 bases are shared with TRBD2. The CDR3 contains 17 residues. Germline V gene sequence: CDR1 LNHNV, CDR2 YYDKDF (reference sequence). After removal of 3 bases from V and 3 bases from J, the junction contained 9 bases not matched to a gene. The DNA for the CDR3 is TGTGCCACCAGCAGTAAATCCCGGACTAGCGGGATCTACGAGCAGTACTTC. The encoded protein is CATSSKSRTSGIYEQYF.

This chain uses TRBV20-1 with TRBJ1-3; D unresolved. V lost 5 bases and J 0 bases, leaving 5 bases between the germline ends. CDR1 and CDR2 (germline): DFQATT, SNEGSKA (reference sequence). The length of the CDR3 is 12 residues. In nucleotides, the CDR3 is TGCAGTGCTGGGGACTCTGGAAACACCATATATTTT. Translated: CSAGDSGNTIYF.

J is TRBJ2-1 and V is TRBV13; D uncertain. The V and J ends lost 4 bases and 6 bases respectively, with 16 bases between them. This CDR3 is built from 15 residues. Germline V CDR1 and CDR2: PRHDT, FYEKMQ (reference sequence). CDR3 nucleotide sequence: TGTGCCAGCAGCTATAACCCTGGCCTCGGCAATGAGCAGTTCTTC. It codes for CASSYNPGLGNEQFF.

V gene TRBV11-3 combines with J gene TRBJ1-1; tentatively, D is TRBD1 (6 bases). Germline V lookup: CDR1 SGHNT, CDR2 YENEEA. The CDR3 sequence is 14 residues long. Trimming left V 5 bases short and J 2 bases short, with 12 bases between. The CDR3 sequence is CASSPRGTNTEAFF. The CDR3 DNA is TGTGCCAGCAGCCCGAGGGGGACCAACACTGAAGCTTTCTTT. Full variable domain (outside the CDR3, taken from reference TRBV11-3 and TRBJ1-1): EAGVVQSPRYKIIEKKQPVAFWCNPISGHNTLYWYLQNLGQGPELLIRYENEEAVDDSQLPKDRFSAERLKGVDSTLKIQPAELGDSAVYLCASSPRGTNTEAFFGQGTRLTVV.

As concerns this clonotype: The junction does not match germline at one end; this may be a read error. The chain uses TRBV20-1 and TRBJ2-7, with D possibly TRBD2 on 5 matching bases. Germline V gene lookup returns CDR1 DFQATT and CDR2 SNEGSKA (reference sequence). CDR3 length: 12 amino acids. The CDR3 sequence is CGIQRGPYEQYF. CDR3 in DNA: TGTGGCATTCAACGGGGTCCCTACGAGCAGTACTTC.

Ten or more counts support this clonotype. The J gene is TRBJ2-7, the V gene TRBV6-5, with 12 bases lining up with TRBD2. Germline V gene data show CDR1 as MNHEY and CDR2 as SVGAGI. This CDR3 spans 15 amino acids. With 5 bases clipped from V and 3 bases from J, the junction kept 5 bases outside the gene matches. The CDR3, as DNA: TGTGCCAGCAGTATCGGGACTAGCGGGTACTACGAGCAGTACTTC. Translation: CASSIGTSGYYEQYF.

This clonotype was seen repeatedly, ten times or more. For the CDR3, the DNA is TGTGCCAGCAGTTTAGTGAGCCCACTTGGCTACGAGCAGTACTTC. Protein sequence: CASSLVSPLGYEQYF. The V call is TRBV28, the J call TRBJ2-7; unclear D gene. Trimming removed 2 bases at V and 3 bases at J, with 14 bases between. This CDR3 has 15 amino acids. Germline assignment: CDR1 MDHEN and CDR2 SYDVKM.